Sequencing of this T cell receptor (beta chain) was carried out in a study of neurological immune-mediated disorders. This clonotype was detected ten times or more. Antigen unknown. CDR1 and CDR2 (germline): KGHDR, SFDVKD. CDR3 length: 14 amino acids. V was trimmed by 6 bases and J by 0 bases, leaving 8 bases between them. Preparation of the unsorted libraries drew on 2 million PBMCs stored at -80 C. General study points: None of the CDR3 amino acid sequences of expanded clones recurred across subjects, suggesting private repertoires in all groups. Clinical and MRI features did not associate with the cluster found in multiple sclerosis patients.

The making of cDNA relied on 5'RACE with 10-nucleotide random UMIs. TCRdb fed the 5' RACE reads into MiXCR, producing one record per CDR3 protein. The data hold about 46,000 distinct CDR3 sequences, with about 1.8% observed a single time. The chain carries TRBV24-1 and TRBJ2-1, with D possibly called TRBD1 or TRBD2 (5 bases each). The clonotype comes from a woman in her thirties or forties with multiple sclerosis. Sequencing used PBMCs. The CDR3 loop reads CATSSGLSYNEQFF. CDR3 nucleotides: TGTGCCACCAGTTCGGGGCTCTCCTACAATGAGCAGTTCTTC.